These T cell receptor beta chains were read from a single sample in a study of spatial heterogeneity in lung cancer. TCRdb analysed the 5' RACE reads with MiXCR anew, one entry per CDR3 protein. The sample has over 75,000 distinct CDR3 sequences, more than 15% seen once; the top ten hold 5.5% to 7%. Source: PBMCs, taken at surgery. These receptor sequences come from a male donor with early-stage non-small cell lung cancer. Each CDR3 is given with its conserved first and last residue. The D gene is left open where the match is weak. The size field is filled for only some rows; it gives once, few, many or a size class.

V gene	J gene	D gene	clone size	CDR3 protein	CDR3 DNA
TRBV6-6	TRBJ2-1	TRBD2	many	CASSDGTSGDNEQFF	TGTGCCAGCAGTGACGGGACTAGCGGCGACAATGAGCAGTTCTTC
TRBV15	TRBJ2-7	.	.	CATSRVRGIPTEQYF	TGTGCCACCAGCAGAGTTCGGGGGATTCCTACCGAGCAGTACTTC
TRBV11-3	TRBJ2-3	.	.	CASSFPSKSSTDTQYF	TGTGCCAGCAGCTTCCCATCCAAGTCGAGCACAGATACGCAGTATTTT
TRBV20-1	TRBJ1-2	.	.	CSAPLEGFYGYTF	TGCAGTGCTCCCCTGGAAGGGTTCTATGGCTACACCTTC
TRBV10-3	TRBJ2-3	TRBD2	many	CAISEQVAGVDTQYF	TGTGCCATCAGTGAGCAAGTTGCGGGAGTGGATACGCAGTATTTT
TRBV29-1	TRBJ2-1	.	.	CSVVPGHNEQFF	TGCAGCGTTGTTCCAGGCCACAATGAGCAGTTCTTC
TRBV18	TRBJ1-2	TRBD1	many	CASSPTTGDGYTF	TGTGCCAGCTCCCCCACGACAGGGGACGGCTACACCTTC
TRBV24-1	TRBJ2-2	.	few	CATSDLGGELFF	TGTGCCACCAGTGATCTGGGCGGGGAGCTGTTTTTT
TRBV20-1	TRBJ2-3	TRBD2	many	CSARSSGRMSDTQYF	TGCAGTGCTAGATCTAGCGGGAGAATGTCAGATACGCAGTATTTT
TRBV6-1	TRBJ1-1	.	.	CASTPASSAEAFF	TGTGCCAGCACCCCCGCCTCGTCCGCTGAAGCTTTCTTT
TRBV6-5	TRBJ2-5	.	.	CASSYQPGFQETQYF	TGTGCCAGCAGTTACCAGCCGGGGTTCCAAGAGACCCAGTACTTC
TRBV24-1	TRBJ1-3	.	few	CATSGTGKSGNTIYF	TGTGCCACCAGTGGGACGGGGAAGTCTGGAAACACCATATATTTT
TRBV12-3/TRBV12-4	TRBJ1-1	TRBD1	few	CASRDRVRTEAFF	TGTGCCAGCAGGGACAGGGTTCGGACTGAAGCTTTCTTT
TRBV3-1	TRBJ2-2	TRBD1	many	CASSQDLGTANTGELFF	TGTGCCAGCAGCCAAGATTTGGGGACAGCGAACACCGGGGAGCTGTTTTTT
TRBV27	TRBJ1-1	.	few	CASSLFREGTEAFF	TGTGCCAGCAGTCTTTTCCGGGAGGGCACTGAAGCTTTCTTT
TRBV28	TRBJ2-5	.	many	CASSLGPGKTQYF	TGTGCCAGCAGTCTAGGACCTGGGAAGACCCAGTACTTC
TRBV6-5	TRBJ1-2	TRBD1	.	CASSSPTGSYGYTF	TGTGCCAGCAGTTCCCCGACAGGGTCCTATGGCTACACCTTC
TRBV7-2	TRBJ1-5	.	medium-sized	CASSWGVNQPQHF	TGTGCCAGCAGCTGGGGGGTAAATCAGCCCCAGCATTTT
TRBV20-1	TRBJ2-6	.	few	CSAARAVDNVLTF	TGCAGTGCTGCCCGAGCGGTAGACAACGTCCTGACTTTC
TRBV27	TRBJ2-7	.	few	CASSFSGASYEQYF	TGTGCCAGCAGTTTCTCGGGCGCCTCCTACGAGCAGTACTTC
TRBV5-1	TRBJ1-1	TRBD1	few	CASSPEGARNTEAFF	TGCGCCAGCAGCCCGGAGGGGGCGAGGAACACTGAAGCTTTCTTT
TRBV7-9	TRBJ1-6	TRBD1	.	CASSSTGGNSPLHF	TGTGCCAGCAGCTCGACAGGGGGGAATTCACCCCTCCACTTT
TRBV20-1	TRBJ2-3	TRBD2	.	CSASPIPGGDTDTQYF	TGCAGTGCTAGCCCAATCCCGGGAGGAGACACAGATACGCAGTATTTT
TRBV9	TRBJ1-1	.	few	CASTVGGAGTEAFF	TGTGCCAGCACCGTCGGGGGAGCTGGCACTGAAGCTTTCTTT
TRBV6-1	TRBJ1-5	.	few	CASTRGAGSQPQHF	TGTGCCAGCACTAGAGGGGCTGGAAGTCAGCCCCAGCATTTT
TRBV29-1	TRBJ2-3	.	few	CSVIRGDTQYF	TGCAGCGTTATCAGGGGAGATACGCAGTATTTT